The T cell receptor (beta chain) described here comes from a study of T-cell memory formation after mild COVID-19. Across the study: The two donors had largely donor-specific TCR clusters. General study points: The authors did not confirm SARS-CoV-2 specificity of second-wave clones peaking day 37.

There are a few counts of this clonotype. Its antigen is not known. TCRdb independently ran MiXCR on the 5' RACE reads; one entry per CDR3 protein. The table has approximately 100,000 distinct CDR3 sequences, 9.5% to 15% seen once. The sample comprised PBMCs or a T cell subset sorted from them (not recorded which). The source of this sequence is an adult woman who had mild COVID-19 (a few samples of this study predate the infection). Cell type and time point are not known.

CDR3 bases: TGCAGCGTCCTTACCGGCAGGGGCGCTGAGGGGGAGCAGTACTTC. This gives the protein CSVLTGRGAEGEQYF. This chain joins TRBV29-1 and TRBJ2-7, with D perhaps TRBD1 (6 bases). Germline V gene data show CDR1 as SQVTM and CDR2 as ANQGSEA. Trimming stripped 6 bases from V and 7 bases from J, with 25 bases between. The CDR3 covers 15 residues.